The 11 T cell receptor beta chains below were found in one sample sequenced in a study of long-term antiretroviral therapy in people with HIV. Run at survey level, the immunoSEQ assay was version v3.0. Measured with immunoSEQ multiplex PCR; TCRdb has only the in-frame clones, and not every one. The sample records some 27,000 clones, over 90% being singletons. The material was unsorted PBMCs, obtained about 6.5 years after starting antiretroviral therapy. The receptors come from a woman between 35 and 50 years old with HIV.

The chain is built from TRBV27 and TRBJ1-4; D may be TRBD1 (5 bases). CDR1 and CDR2 (germline): MNHEY, SMNVEV (reference sequence). The CDR3 spans 14 residues. Trimming shortened V by 6 bases and J by 8 bases, and 16 bases separated the two germline ends. The DNA for the CDR3 is TGTGCCAGCAGACGCCTTGCTCGGGGGGAAAAACTGTTTTTT. This encodes CASRRLARGEKLFF. The whole variable domain, filled in from reference TRBV27 and TRBJ1-4, reads EAQVTQNPRYLITVTGKKLTVTCSQNMNHEYMSWYRQDPGLGLRQIYYSMNVEVTDKGDVPEGYKVSRKEKRNFPLILESPSPNQTSLYFCASRRLARGEKLFFGSGTQLSVL.

This clone was observed once. The CDR3 DNA follows: TGTGCCAGCAGCCCTCGGTCCTCCAGCACAGATACGCAGTATTTT. Translated, it gives CASSPRSSSTDTQYF. This chain links TRBV9 with TRBJ2-3; D is undetermined. The CDR3 covers 15 residues. Germline V gives CDR1 SGDLS, CDR2 YYNGEE. V gave up 4 bases and J gave up 0 bases, with 12 bases separating them. Looking up the rest from reference TRBV9 and TRBJ2-3 gives the full variable domain: DSGVTQTPKHLITATGQRVTLRCSPRSGDLSVYWYQQSLDQGLQFLIQYYNGEERAKGNILERFSAQQFPDLHSELNLSSLELGDSALYFCASSPRSSSTDTQYFGPGTRLTVL.

The chain is built from TRBV10-1 and TRBJ1-1; the match to TRBD1 covers 7 bases. Germline CDR1 and CDR2: WNHNN and SYGVQD (reference sequence). The CDR3 loop spans 17 amino acids. Unmatched junction bases numbered 20, after V lost 7 bases and J lost 6 bases. The DNA for the CDR3 is TGCGCCAGCAATGTTGGTCCAGGGGGTACTCCGCGCCCTGAAGCTTTCTTT. Translated: CASNVGPGGTPRPEAFF.

This rearrangement joins TRBV6-5 to TRBJ1-2; perhaps TRBD1 as D (6 bases). The CDR3 spans 15 residues. With 0 bases removed from V and 2 bases from J, the gap between germline ends came to 10 bases. Germline V CDR1 and CDR2: MNHEY, SVGAGI. The DNA for the CDR3 is TGTGCCAGCAGTTACTCGAAGGGGGGGAACTATGGCTACACCTTC. This codes for CASSYSKGGNYGYTF.

The V call is TRBV2, the J call TRBJ1-4; D is ambiguous. This CDR3 region has 13 residues. Per germline, CDR1 SNHLY and CDR2 FYNNEI. Trimming took 6 bases from V and 6 from J, leaving 11 bases between them. The CDR3 region has the DNA TGTGCCAGCAGGACTCACGGGGATGAAAAACTGTTTTTT. The encoded protein is CASRTHGDEKLFF.

The chain employs TRBV18 and TRBJ1-6; D unclear. CDR3 length: 14 amino acids. Trimming pared 3 bases from V and 7 bases from J, leaving 10 bases between. From germline, CDR1 is KGHSH and CDR2 LQKENI. The CDR3 DNA sequence: TGTGCCAGCTCACCGGAGGAAAAGAATTCACCCCTCCACTTT. Protein product: CASSPEEKNSPLHF.

The CDR3 spells CASSLALGYTF. CDR3 in DNA: TGTGCCAGCAGCTTGGCTCTAGGCTACACCTTC. The chain links TRBV7-9 to TRBJ1-2; no clear D gene. In germline, CDR1 is SEHNR, CDR2 FQNEAQ (reference sequence). The CDR3 has 11 amino acids. With 3 bases removed from V and 8 bases from J, the gap between germline ends came to 7 bases.

CDR3 amino acids: CASSSQGNEQYF. Here the CDR3 DNA reads TGTGCCAGCAGTTCACAGGGTAACGAGCAGTACTTC. The J gene is TRBJ2-7, the V gene TRBV6-6, with a tentative D call TRBD1 (6 bases). The CDR3 has 12 residues. The germline gives CDR1 MNHNY, CDR2 SVGAGI (reference sequence). With 4 bases removed from V and 5 bases from J, the gap between germline ends came to 9 bases.

This rearrangement joins TRBV7-2 to TRBJ1-2; TRBD1 matches 7 bases. This CDR3 region has 16 residues. Trimming cost V 1 base and J 3 bases; bases outside gene matches: 8. Germline V lookup: CDR1 SGHTA, CDR2 FQGNSA. The CDR3 DNA follows: TGTGCCAGCAGCTTAGTCGCCGGGACAGAAGACTATGGCTACACCTTC. It specifies CASSLVAGTEDYGYTF.

The chain has TRBV5-1 and TRBJ1-1, with TRBD1 matching over 8 bases. Germline V gene sequence: CDR1 SGHRS, CDR2 YFSETQ. This CDR3 has 16 residues. With V trimmed by 4 bases and J by 4 bases, 12 bases remained unmatched. This CDR3 reads CASSPDRAVRGTEAFF. The CDR3, as DNA: TGCGCCAGCAGCCCGGACAGGGCGGTTCGGGGCACTGAAGCTTTCTTT.

The chain carries TRBV10-2 and TRBJ2-7, with 7 bases fitting TRBD2. The CDR3 has 15 amino acids. The V gene's germline CDR1 is WSHSY and CDR2 SAAADI. J was trimmed by 4 bases and V by 2 bases; bases with no gene match: 8. Written as DNA, the CDR3 is TGCGCCAGCAGTGAGCGGGGGGAGGCCAAATACGAGCAGTACTTC. It translates to CASSERGEAKYEQYF.